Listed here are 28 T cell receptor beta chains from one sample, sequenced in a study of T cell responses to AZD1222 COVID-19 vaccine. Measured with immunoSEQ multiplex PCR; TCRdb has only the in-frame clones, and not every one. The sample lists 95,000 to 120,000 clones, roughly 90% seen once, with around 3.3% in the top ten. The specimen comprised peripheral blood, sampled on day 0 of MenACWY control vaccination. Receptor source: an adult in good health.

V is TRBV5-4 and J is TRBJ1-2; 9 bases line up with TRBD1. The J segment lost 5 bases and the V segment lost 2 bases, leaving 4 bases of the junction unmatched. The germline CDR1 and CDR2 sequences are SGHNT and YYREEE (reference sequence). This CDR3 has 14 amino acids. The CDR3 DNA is TGTGCCAGCAGCTTTGCCGGGACAGGGTATGGCTACACCTTC. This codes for CASSFAGTGYGYTF.

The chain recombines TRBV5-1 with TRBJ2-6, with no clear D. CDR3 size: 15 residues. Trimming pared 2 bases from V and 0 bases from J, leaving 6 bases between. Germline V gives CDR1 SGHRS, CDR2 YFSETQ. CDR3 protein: CASSFDLSGANVLTF. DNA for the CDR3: TGCGCCAGCAGCTTTGACCTCTCTGGGGCCAACGTCCTGACTTTC.

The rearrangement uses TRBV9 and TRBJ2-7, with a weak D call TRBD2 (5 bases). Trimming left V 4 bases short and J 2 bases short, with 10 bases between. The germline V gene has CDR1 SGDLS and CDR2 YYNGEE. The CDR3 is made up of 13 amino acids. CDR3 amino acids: CASSTGNTYEQYF. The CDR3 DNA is TGTGCCAGCAGCACCGGGAACACCTACGAGCAGTACTTC.

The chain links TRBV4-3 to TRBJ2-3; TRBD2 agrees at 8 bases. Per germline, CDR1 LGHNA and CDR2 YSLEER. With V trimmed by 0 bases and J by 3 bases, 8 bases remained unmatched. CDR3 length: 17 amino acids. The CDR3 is CASSQDYGTSRTDTQYF. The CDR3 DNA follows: TGCGCCAGCAGCCAAGACTATGGGACTAGTCGAACAGATACGCAGTATTTT.

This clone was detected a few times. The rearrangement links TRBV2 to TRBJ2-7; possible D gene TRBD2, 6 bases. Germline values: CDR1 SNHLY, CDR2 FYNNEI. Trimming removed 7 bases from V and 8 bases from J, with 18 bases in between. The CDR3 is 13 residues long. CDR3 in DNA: TGTGCCAGCACTGGCGGAGGGGCAACCCAGCAGTACTTC. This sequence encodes CASTGGGATQQYF. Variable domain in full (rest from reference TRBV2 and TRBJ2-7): EPEVTQTPSHQVTQMGQEVILRCVPISNHLYFYWYRQILGQKVEFLVSFYNNEISEKSEIFDDQFSVERPDGSNFTLKIRSTKLEDSAMYFCASTGGGATQQYFGPGTRLTVT.

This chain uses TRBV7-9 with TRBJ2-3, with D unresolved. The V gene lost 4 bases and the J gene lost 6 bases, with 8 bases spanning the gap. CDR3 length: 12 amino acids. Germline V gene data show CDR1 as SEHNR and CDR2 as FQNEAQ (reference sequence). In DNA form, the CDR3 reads TGTGCCAGCAGCTCGACGAAGGATACGCAGTATTTT. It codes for CASSSTKDTQYF.

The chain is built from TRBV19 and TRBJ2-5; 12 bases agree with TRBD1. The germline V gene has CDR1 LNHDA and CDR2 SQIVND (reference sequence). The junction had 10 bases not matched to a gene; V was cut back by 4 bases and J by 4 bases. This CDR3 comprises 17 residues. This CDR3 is CASSRASGTGGRETQYF. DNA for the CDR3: TGTGCCAGTAGTAGAGCCTCCGGGACAGGGGGCAGAGAGACCCAGTACTTC.

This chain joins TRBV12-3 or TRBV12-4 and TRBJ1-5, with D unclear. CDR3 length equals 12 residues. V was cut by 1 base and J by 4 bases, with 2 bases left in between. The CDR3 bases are TGTGCCAGCAGTTTAGGGAATCAGCCCCAGCATTTT. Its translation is CASSLGNQPQHF.

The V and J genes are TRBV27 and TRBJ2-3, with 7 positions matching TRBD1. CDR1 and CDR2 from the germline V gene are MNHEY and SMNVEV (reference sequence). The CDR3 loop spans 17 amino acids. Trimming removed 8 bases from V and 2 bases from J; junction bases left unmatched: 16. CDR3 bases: TGTGCCAGCCCCCCGGCCCGACAGGGCCATCTCACAGATACGCAGTATTTT. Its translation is CASPPARQGHLTDTQYF.

The CDR3 sequence is CASRTHGAANEKLFF. Here the CDR3 DNA reads TGTGCCAGCAGGACACATGGGGCCGCTAATGAAAAACTGTTTTTT. This sequence joins TRBV6-5 and TRBJ1-4, with D perhaps matching TRBD1 (5 bases). The CDR3 covers 15 residues. V was cut by 6 bases and J by 3 bases, with 14 bases left in between. The germline V gene has CDR1 MNHEY and CDR2 SVGAGI.

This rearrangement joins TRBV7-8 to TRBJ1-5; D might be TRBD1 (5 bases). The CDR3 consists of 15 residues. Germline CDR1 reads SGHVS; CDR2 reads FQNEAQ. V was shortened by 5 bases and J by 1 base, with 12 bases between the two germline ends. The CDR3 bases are TGTGCCAGCAGCCTCTACGGGGGAAGCAATCAGCCCCAGCATTTT. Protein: CASSLYGGSNQPQHF. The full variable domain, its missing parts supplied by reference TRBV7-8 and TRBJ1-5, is GAGVSQSPRYKVAKRGQDVALRCDPISGHVSLFWYQQALGQGPEFLTYFQNEAQLDKSGLPSDRFFAERPEGSVSTLKIQRTQQEDSAVYLCASSLYGGSNQPQHFGDGTRLSIL.

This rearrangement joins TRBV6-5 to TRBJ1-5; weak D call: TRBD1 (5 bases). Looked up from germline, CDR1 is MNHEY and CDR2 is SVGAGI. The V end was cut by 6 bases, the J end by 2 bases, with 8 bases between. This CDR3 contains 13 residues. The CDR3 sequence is CASSQGRNQPQHF. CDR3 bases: TGTGCCAGCAGCCAGGGACGCAATCAGCCCCAGCATTTT.

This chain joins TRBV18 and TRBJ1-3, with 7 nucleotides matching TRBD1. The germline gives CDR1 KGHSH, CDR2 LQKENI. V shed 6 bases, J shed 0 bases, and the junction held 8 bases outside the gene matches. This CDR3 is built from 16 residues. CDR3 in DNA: TGTGCCAGCTCTTTCGACAGGGCCTTCTCTGGAAACACCATATATTTT. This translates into CASSFDRAFSGNTIYF. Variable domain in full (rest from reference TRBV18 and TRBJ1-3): NAGVMQNPRHLVRRRGQEARLRCSPMKGHSHVYWYRQLPEEGLKFMVYLQKENIIDESGMPKERFSAEFPKEGPSILRIQQVVRGDSAAYFCASSFDRAFSGNTIYFGEGSWLTVV.

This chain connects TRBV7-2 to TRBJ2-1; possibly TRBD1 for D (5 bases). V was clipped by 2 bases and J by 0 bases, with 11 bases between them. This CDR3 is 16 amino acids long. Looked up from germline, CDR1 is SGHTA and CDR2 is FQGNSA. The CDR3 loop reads CASSLTQAASYNEQFF. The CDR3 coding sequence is TGTGCCAGCAGCTTAACACAGGCCGCCTCCTACAATGAGCAGTTCTTC.

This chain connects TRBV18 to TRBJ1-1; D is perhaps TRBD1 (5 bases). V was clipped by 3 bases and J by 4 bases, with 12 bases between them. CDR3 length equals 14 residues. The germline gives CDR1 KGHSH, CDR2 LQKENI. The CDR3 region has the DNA TGTGCCAGCTCACCGCAGGGTAGAGGCACTGAAGCTTTCTTT. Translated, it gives CASSPQGRGTEAFF. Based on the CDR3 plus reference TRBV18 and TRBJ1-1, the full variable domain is NAGVMQNPRHLVRRRGQEARLRCSPMKGHSHVYWYRQLPEEGLKFMVYLQKENIIDESGMPKERFSAEFPKEGPSILRIQQVVRGDSAAYFCASSPQGRGTEAFFGQGTRLTVV.

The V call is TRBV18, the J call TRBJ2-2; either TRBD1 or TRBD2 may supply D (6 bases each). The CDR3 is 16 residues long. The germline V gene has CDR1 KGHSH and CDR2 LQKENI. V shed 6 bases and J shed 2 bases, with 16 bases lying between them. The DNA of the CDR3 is TGTGCCAGCTCCCTCAACACGGGGGCTAACACCGGGGAGCTGTTTTTT. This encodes CASSLNTGANTGELFF.

The CDR3 nucleotides are TGTGCCATCAGTGAGGGGAACAGGGAGGGAGGCTACACCTTC. It encodes CAISEGNREGGYTF. This rearrangement joins TRBV10-3 to TRBJ1-2; TRBD1 might be the D (6 bases). V was cut by 2 bases and J by 8 bases, with 15 bases left in between. This CDR3 spans 14 amino acids. Germline loops: CDR1 ENHRY, CDR2 SYGVKD.

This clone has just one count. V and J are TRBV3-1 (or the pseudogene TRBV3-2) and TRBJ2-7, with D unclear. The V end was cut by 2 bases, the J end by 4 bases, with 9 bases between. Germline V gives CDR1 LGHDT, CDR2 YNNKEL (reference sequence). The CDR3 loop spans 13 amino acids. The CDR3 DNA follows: TGTGCCAGCAGCCAATCGGAGCATTACGAGCAGTACTTC. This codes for CASSQSEHYEQYF.

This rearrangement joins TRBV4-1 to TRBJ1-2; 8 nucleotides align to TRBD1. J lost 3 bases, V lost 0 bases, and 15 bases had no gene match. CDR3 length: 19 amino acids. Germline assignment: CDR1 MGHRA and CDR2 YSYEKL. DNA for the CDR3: TGCGCCAGCAGCCAAGATCTCCGCCTCGGACAGGGAGGGCACTATGGCTACACCTTC. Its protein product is CASSQDLRLGQGGHYGYTF.

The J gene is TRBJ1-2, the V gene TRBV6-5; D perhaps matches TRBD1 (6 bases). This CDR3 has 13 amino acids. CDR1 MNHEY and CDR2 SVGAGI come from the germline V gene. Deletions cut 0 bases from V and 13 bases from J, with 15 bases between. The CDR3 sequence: CASSYSGQPGGTF. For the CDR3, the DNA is TGTGCCAGCAGTTACTCCGGACAGCCTGGAGGCACCTTC.

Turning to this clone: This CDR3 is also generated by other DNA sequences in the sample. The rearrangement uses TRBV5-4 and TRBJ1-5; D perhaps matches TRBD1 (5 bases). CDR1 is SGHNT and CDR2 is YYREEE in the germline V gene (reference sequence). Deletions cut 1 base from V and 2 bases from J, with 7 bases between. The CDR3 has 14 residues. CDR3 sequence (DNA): TGTGCCAGCAGCTTGCAGGGTGGCAATCAGCCCCAGCATTTT. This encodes CASSLQGGNQPQHF. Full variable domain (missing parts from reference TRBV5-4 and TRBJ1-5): ETGVTQSPTHLIKTRGQQVTLRCSSQSGHNTVSWYQQALGQGPQFIFQYYREEENGRGNFPPRFSGLQFPNYSSELNVNALELDDSALYLCASSLQGGNQPQHFGDGTRLSIL.

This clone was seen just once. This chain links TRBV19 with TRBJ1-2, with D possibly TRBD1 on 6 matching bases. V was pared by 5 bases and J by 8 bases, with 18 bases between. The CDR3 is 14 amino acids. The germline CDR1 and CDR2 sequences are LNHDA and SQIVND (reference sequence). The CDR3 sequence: CASSPFGDTAGYTF. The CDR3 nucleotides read TGTGCCAGTAGTCCCTTTGGGGACACGGCAGGCTACACCTTC.

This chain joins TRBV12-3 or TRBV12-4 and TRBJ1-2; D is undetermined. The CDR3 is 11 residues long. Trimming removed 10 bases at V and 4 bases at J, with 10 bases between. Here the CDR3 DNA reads TGTGCCACCTCCTGGGGCTATGGCTACACCTTC. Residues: CATSWGYGYTF.

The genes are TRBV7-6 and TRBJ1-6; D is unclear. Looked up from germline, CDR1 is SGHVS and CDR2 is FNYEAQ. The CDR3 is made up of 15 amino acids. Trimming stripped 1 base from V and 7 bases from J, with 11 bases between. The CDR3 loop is CASSLVEGPNSPLHF. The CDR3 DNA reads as TGTGCCAGCAGCTTAGTAGAGGGCCCAAATTCACCCCTCCACTTT.

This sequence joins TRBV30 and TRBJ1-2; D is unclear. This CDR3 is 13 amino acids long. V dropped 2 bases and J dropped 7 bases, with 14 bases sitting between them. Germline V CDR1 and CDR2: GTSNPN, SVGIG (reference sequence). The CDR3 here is CAWSMGRTPGYTF. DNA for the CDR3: TGTGCCTGGAGTATGGGGAGGACTCCTGGCTACACCTTC.

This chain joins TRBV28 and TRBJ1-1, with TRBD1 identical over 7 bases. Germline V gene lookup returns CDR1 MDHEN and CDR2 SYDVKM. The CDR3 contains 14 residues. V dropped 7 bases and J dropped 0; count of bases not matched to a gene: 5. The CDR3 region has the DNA TGTGCCAGCACCTGGGACAGCTTGAACACTGAAGCTTTCTTT. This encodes CASTWDSLNTEAFF.

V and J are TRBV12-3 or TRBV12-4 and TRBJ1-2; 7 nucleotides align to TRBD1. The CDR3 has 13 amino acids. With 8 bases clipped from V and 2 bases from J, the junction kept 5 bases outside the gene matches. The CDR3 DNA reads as TGTGCCAGCGGGGAGGGACAGAACTATGGCTACACCTTC. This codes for CASGEGQNYGYTF.

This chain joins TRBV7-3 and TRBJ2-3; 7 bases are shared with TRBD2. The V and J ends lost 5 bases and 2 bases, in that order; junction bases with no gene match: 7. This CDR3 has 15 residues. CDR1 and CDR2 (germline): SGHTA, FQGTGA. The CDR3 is CASSLSGSTTDTQYF. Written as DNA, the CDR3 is TGTGCCAGCAGCCTTAGCGGGTCCACCACAGATACGCAGTATTTT.